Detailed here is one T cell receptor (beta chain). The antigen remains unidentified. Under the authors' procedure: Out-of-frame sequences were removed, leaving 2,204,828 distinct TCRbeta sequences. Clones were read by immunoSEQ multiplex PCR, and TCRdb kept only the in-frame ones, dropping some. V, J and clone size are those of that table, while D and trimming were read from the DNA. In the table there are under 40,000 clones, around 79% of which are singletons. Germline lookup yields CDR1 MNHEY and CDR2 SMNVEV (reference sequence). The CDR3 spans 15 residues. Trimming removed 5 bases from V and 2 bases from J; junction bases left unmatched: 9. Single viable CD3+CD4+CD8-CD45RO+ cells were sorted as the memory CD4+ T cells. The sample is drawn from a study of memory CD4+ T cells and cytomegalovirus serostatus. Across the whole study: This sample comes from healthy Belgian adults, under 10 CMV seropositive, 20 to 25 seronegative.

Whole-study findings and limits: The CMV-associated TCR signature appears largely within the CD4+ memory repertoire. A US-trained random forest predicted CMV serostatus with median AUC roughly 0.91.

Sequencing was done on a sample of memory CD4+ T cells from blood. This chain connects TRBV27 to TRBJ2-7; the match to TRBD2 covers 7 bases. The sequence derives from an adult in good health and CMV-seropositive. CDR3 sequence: CASSPDPGGTYEQYF. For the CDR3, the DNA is TGTGCCAGCAGTCCGGATCCGGGGGGAACCTACGAGCAGTACTTC.